A selection of T cell receptor beta chains follows, all from one sample in a study of blood T cell repertoires in COVID-19. TCRdb's copy holds only in-frame clones and misses some; the assay was immunoSEQ multiplex PCR. The table has about 330,000 clones, around four fifths seen once. Sample: peripheral blood. The origin of the receptors is a woman aged 45 to 65 with acute or convalescent COVID-19. CDR3s include the opening cysteine and the closing phenylalanine or tryptophan. The order of the fields is D gene, J gene, V gene, CDR3 protein. D genes are given only for firm matches.

NA	TRBJ1-1	TRBV10-1	CASSESGRGNTEAFF
TRBD1	TRBJ1-3	TRBV5-8	CASSSDRVPGNTIYF
NA	TRBJ1-2	TRBV29-1	CSAGTPSNYGYTF
TRBD1	TRBJ1-1	TRBV9	CASSGQGGGFTEAFF
NA	TRBJ1-5	TRBV5-1	CASSLDTQGGQPQHF
NA	TRBJ1-5	TRBV3-1/TRBV3-2	CASSQMTGGQPQHF
NA	TRBJ2-7	TRBV5-1	CASRDRGTYEQYF
NA	TRBJ1-2	TRBV18	CASSGQGSYGYTF
NA	TRBJ1-4	TRBV9	CASSTRRGSVEKLFF
NA	TRBJ2-1	TRBV21-1	CASRRDRGKTYEQFF
NA	TRBJ2-5	TRBV5-1	CASSLDQETQYF
TRBD1	TRBJ2-7	TRBV27	CASSTRIRGRPYEQYF
NA	TRBJ2-7	TRBV3-1/TRBV3-2	CASSQAREQYF
NA	TRBJ1-1	TRBV10-3	CAISVYREGTEAFF
TRBD1	TRBJ2-7	TRBV5-1	CASSIRGTGYHEQYF
TRBD1	TRBJ1-4	TRBV7-9	CASSPGQGDEKLFF
TRBD1	TRBJ2-2	TRBV3-1/TRBV3-2	CASSRPGQGDTGELFF
TRBD1	TRBJ2-2	TRBV19	CASSADRGENTGELFF
NA	TRBJ1-3	TRBV4-1	CASSQDGAGTGNTIYF
NA	TRBJ2-6	TRBV7-8	CASSLKEGSGANVLTF
NA	TRBJ2-3	TRBV9	CASSDRPDTQYF
TRBD1	TRBJ2-3	TRBV5-1	CASSMGQGGDTQYF
NA	TRBJ1-5	TRBV7-3	CASSLEENQPQHF
TRBD1	TRBJ1-5	TRBV12-3/TRBV12-4	CASSGQVNQPQHF
NA	TRBJ2-4	TRBV7-9	CASSPSARGTKNIQYF
TRBD1	TRBJ1-2	TRBV30	CAWSLTGVHGYTF
TRBD1	TRBJ1-2	TRBV28	CASMGTGKYGYTF
TRBD1	TRBJ1-2	TRBV14	CASSQSTGDYGYTF
NA	TRBJ2-7	TRBV9	CASSVRVDSLEQYF
TRBD1	TRBJ1-4	TRBV19	CASSRDRGGEKLFF
NA	TRBJ1-2	TRBV11-2	CASSLDRLDSHYGYTF
TRBD1	TRBJ2-7	TRBV10-1	CASIGQGEECEQYF
NA	TRBJ1-6	TRBV9	CASSVAPGNSPLHF
NA	TRBJ1-2	TRBV19	CASSIHRDYGYTF
NA	TRBJ1-3	TRBV2	CASSAQQALHF
NA	TRBJ2-7	TRBV6-6	CASRTPEGEQYF
NA	TRBJ1-4	TRBV5-5	CASSPDVGGTNEKLFF
NA	TRBJ1-1	TRBV29-1	CSVALAGGSTEAFF
TRBD2	TRBJ2-1	TRBV7-9	CASSFGASGDNEQFF
TRBD1	TRBJ1-6	TRBV19	CASSRDRVGSPLHF
NA	TRBJ1-3	TRBV5-5	CASSLDGGTIYF
TRBD1	TRBJ1-2	TRBV20-1	CSSGTGDGYTF